Here is one T cell receptor beta chain with its context. The antigen remains undetermined. The data derive from a study of shared clonotypes between healthy human individuals. The study, taken as a whole, reports: Generally, estimated richness proved larger in naive subsets than it did in memory subsets.

The method was immunoSEQ multiplex PCR; TCRdb's version includes in-frame clones alone and lacks a portion of them. The data contain about 1 million clones, roughly 75% of them singletons. CDR1 is KGHSH, CDR2 LQKENI, per germline. V was clipped by 6 bases and J by 6 bases, with 9 bases between them. CDR3 size: 12 residues. The sequence was collected from a young man in good health. Sequencing was performed on memory CD4+ T cells sorted from blood. As to subset: CD45RA-negative fraction. The V gene is TRBV18, the J gene TRBJ2-1; D is uncertain. CDR3 DNA sequence: TGTGCCAGCTCTCCCCTAAGCAATGAGCAGTTCTTC. Amino acids: CASSPLSNEQFF.